This T cell receptor (delta chain) was captured by sequencing in a study of human gamma delta and Vdelta1 T cells. The CDR3 has 17 amino acids. Germline V gives CDR1 TSWWSYY, CDR2 QGS. This clone was observed at least ten times. Germline and junction disagree at one end, which may indicate a read error. TCRdb re-identified clones in the PCR reads via CATT. The sample consists of about 6,100 delta-chain clones, roughly 10% of them appearing once. The clonotype was recovered from a human donor in good health. Sequenced sample: naive CD27+ Vdelta1 gamma-delta T cells from blood. The chain uses TRDV1 and TRDJ1; 8 bases align to TRDD3. CDR3 coding DNA: TGTGCTCTTGGCCACCTACGCCGCGGCTGGGGGACCGACAAACTCATCTTT. It yields the protein CALGHLRRGWGTDKLIF.